This is a list of T cell receptor beta chains from one sample in a study of shared clonotypes between healthy human individuals. The assay was immunoSEQ multiplex PCR, and TCRdb's table has in-frame clones only and misses some. Of about 180,000 clones in the sample, roughly 91% are singletons; the top ten hold roughly 0.07%. What was sequenced was naive CD4+ T cells sorted from blood. The receptors derive from a woman aged 30 to 39 in good health. CDR3s include the opening cysteine and the closing phenylalanine or tryptophan. D genes are given only for firm matches. The size entry is marked missing in some rows and otherwise reads once, few, many or a size class.

j_gene,v_gene,abundance,d_gene,CDR3aa,CDR3nt
TRBJ2-1,TRBV5-1,-,TRBD2,CASRTGLAGRSSYNEQFF,TGCGCCAGCAGAACTGGACTAGCGGGACGAAGCTCCTACAATGAGCAGTTCTTC
TRBJ2-1,TRBV29-1,-,-,CSAEPRDKPYNEQFF,TGCAGCGCTGAACCCCGAGACAAGCCCTACAATGAGCAGTTCTTC
TRBJ2-7,TRBV5-1,-,TRBD2,CASSLWEGYEQYF,TGCGCCAGCAGCTTGTGGGAGGGCTACGAGCAGTACTTC
TRBJ2-1,TRBV18,-,-,CASSPPGQPEQFF,TGTGCCAGCTCACCGCCTGGACAGCCTGAGCAGTTCTTC
TRBJ2-7,TRBV19,-,TRBD2,CASSSATSGTPYEQYF,TGTGCCAGTAGTTCCGCGACTAGCGGGACGCCCTACGAGCAGTACTTC
TRBJ1-5,TRBV19,few,TRBD1,CASTPDRGANQPQHF,TGTGCCAGTACTCCAGACAGGGGGGCCAATCAGCCCCAGCATTTT
TRBJ1-1,TRBV9,-,-,CASSVADTEAFF,TGTGCCAGCAGCGTAGCGGACACTGAAGCTTTCTTT
TRBJ2-2,TRBV19,-,-,CASSIGGGTGELFF,TGTGCCAGTAGTATAGGTGGGGGGACCGGGGAGCTGTTTTTT
TRBJ1-3,TRBV11-2,-,-,CASSSVRGAGNTIYF,TGTGCCAGCAGCTCAGTTAGGGGGGCGGGAAACACCATATATTTT
TRBJ2-1,TRBV19,-,TRBD1,CASSGTGVGNEQFF,TGTGCCAGTAGTGGGACAGGGGTTGGCAATGAGCAGTTCTTC
TRBJ1-1,TRBV6-6,-,TRBD1,CASSNRGQNTEAFF,TGTGCCAGCAGTAACAGGGGGCAGAACACTGAAGCTTTCTTT
TRBJ2-3,TRBV29-1,-,-,CSVEVQETDTQYF,TGCAGCGTTGAAGTACAGGAAACAGATACGCAGTATTTT
TRBJ2-2,TRBV5-4,-,-,CASSLARLGTGELFF,TGTGCCAGCAGCTTGGCCAGACTCGGCACCGGGGAGCTGTTTTTT
TRBJ1-1,TRBV18,-,TRBD1,CASSPGTGGTEAFF,TGTGCCAGCTCGCCCGGGACAGGGGGCACTGAAGCTTTCTTT
TRBJ1-4,TRBV28,-,TRBD1,CASSPTGTGTTNEKLFF,TGTGCCAGCAGTCCGACCGGGACAGGGACCACTAATGAAAAACTGTTTTTT
TRBJ1-4,TRBV28,-,-,CASSFPQGGNEKLFF,TGTGCCAGCAGTTTTCCGCAGGGAGGTAATGAAAAACTGTTTTTT
TRBJ1-5,TRBV19,-,-,CASSFNNQPQHF,TGTGCCAGTAGTTTTAACAATCAGCCCCAGCATTTT
TRBJ2-5,TRBV7-2,-,-,CASSLVAFQETQYF,TGTGCCAGCAGCTTAGTAGCGTTCCAAGAGACCCAGTACTTC
TRBJ1-3,TRBV5-6,-,-,CASSLLGFSGNTIYF,TGTGCCAGCAGCCTACTAGGTTTCTCTGGAAACACCATATATTTT
TRBJ2-5,TRBV4-1,-,TRBD2,CASSPGLVETQYF,TGCGCCAGCAGTCCGGGACTAGTAGAGACCCAGTACTTC
TRBJ1-2,TRBV6-5,-,-,CASSYSEGGYGYTF,TGTGCCAGCAGTTACTCGGAGGGAGGCTATGGCTACACCTTC
TRBJ1-4,TRBV28,-,-,CASLGRGLGEKLFF,TGTGCCAGCTTAGGCCGGGGGCTCGGTGAAAAACTGTTTTTT
TRBJ1-4,TRBV6-1,once,-,CASSLIGGTNEKLFF,TGTGCCAGCAGCCTAATTGGAGGGACTAATGAAAAACTGTTTTTT
TRBJ1-2,TRBV7-2,-,TRBD1,CASSLSGQANYGYTF,TGTGCCAGCAGCTTGTCCGGACAGGCGAACTATGGCTACACCTTC
TRBJ2-3,TRBV27,-,TRBD2,CASTQTSVSDTQYF,TGTGCCAGCACCCAGACTAGCGTCTCAGATACGCAGTATTTT
TRBJ1-2,TRBV28,-,TRBD1,CASSTPQGTGDYGYTF,TGTGCCAGCAGTACTCCACAGGGGACGGGTGACTATGGCTACACCTTC
TRBJ1-1,TRBV5-1,-,-,CASSLERVNTEAFF,TGCGCCAGCAGCTTGGAGCGGGTGAACACTGAAGCTTTCTTT
TRBJ2-7,TRBV5-4,-,-,CASSLLGAVEQYF,TGTGCCAGCAGCTTACTGGGGGCGGTCGAGCAGTACTTC
TRBJ2-7,TRBV28,-,TRBD1,CASQTGPYEQYF,TGTGCCAGCCAGACAGGGCCCTACGAGCAGTACTTC
TRBJ2-1,TRBV5-1,-,TRBD2,CASSPSPSSGRANEQFF,TGCGCCAGCAGCCCATCCCCCTCTAGCGGGAGGGCCAATGAGCAGTTCTTC
TRBJ2-7,TRBV11-2,-,-,CASSLVGWGAESYEQYF,TGTGCCAGCAGCTTAGTGGGCTGGGGGGCAGAGTCGTACGAGCAGTACTTC
TRBJ1-1,TRBV6-1,-,-,CASSEVGGTEAFF,TGTGCCAGCAGTGAAGTTGGAGGCACTGAAGCTTTCTTT
TRBJ2-7,TRBV9,-,-,CASSVGWGPSYEQYF,TGTGCCAGCAGCGTAGGGTGGGGGCCCTCCTACGAGCAGTACTTC
TRBJ2-3,TRBV6-4,-,-,CASSPEGSTDTQYF,TGTGCCAGCTCCCCTGAGGGGAGCACAGATACGCAGTATTTT
TRBJ2-7,TRBV7-9,-,TRBD1,CASSPRDRGLYEQYF,TGTGCCAGCAGCCCGCGGGACAGGGGGCTTTACGAGCAGTACTTC
TRBJ2-7,TRBV28,-,TRBD1,CASSVSGTGVYEQYF,TGTGCCAGCAGTGTCTCCGGGACAGGGGTCTACGAGCAGTACTTC
TRBJ1-4,TRBV29-1,-,-,CSVARGPNEKLFF,TGCAGCGTTGCCAGGGGTCCTAATGAAAAACTGTTTTTT
TRBJ2-7,TRBV18,-,-,CASSPQAGRNSGQYF,TGTGCCAGCTCCCCACAGGCGGGACGGAACTCGGGGCAGTACTTC
TRBJ1-2,TRBV5-4,-,TRBD1,CASRQGTGGGGYTF,TGTGCCAGCAGGCAAGGGACAGGGGGCGGTGGCTACACCTTC
TRBJ2-5,TRBV6-5,-,TRBD1,CASSYGDRGETQYF,TGTGCCAGCAGTTACGGGGACAGGGGAGAGACCCAGTACTTC
TRBJ2-7,TRBV29-1,-,-,CSVEEGYEQYF,TGCAGCGTTGAGGAAGGCTACGAGCAGTACTTC
TRBJ2-1,TRBV14,-,-,CASSQGLLREQFF,TGTGCCAGCAGCCAGGGACTCCTCCGTGAGCAGTTCTTC
TRBJ1-2,TRBV28,-,TRBD1,CASSLGGQGYGYTF,TGTGCCAGCAGTTTAGGGGGACAGGGTTATGGCTACACCTTC
TRBJ1-5,TRBV15,-,-,CATSRDRSGSNQPQHF,TGTGCCACCAGCAGAGATCGCTCGGGAAGCAATCAGCCCCAGCATTTT
TRBJ1-1,TRBV29-1,once,-,CSARTVNTEAFF,TGCAGCGCCCGGACAGTGAACACTGAAGCTTTCTTT
TRBJ2-5,TRBV6-5,-,-,CASSYHGQQETQYF,TGTGCCAGCAGTTACCACGGACAGCAAGAGACCCAGTACTTC
TRBJ1-4,TRBV6-4,-,-,CASRPTPDNEKLFF,TGTGCCAGCAGACCGACACCCGATAATGAAAAACTGTTTTTT
TRBJ1-1,TRBV27,-,TRBD1,CASSQRGPTEAFF,TGTGCCAGCAGTCAAAGGGGGCCAACTGAAGCTTTCTTT
TRBJ2-7,TRBV28,-,-,CASSLRLVYEQYF,TGTGCCAGCAGTTTACGTCTAGTATACGAGCAGTACTTC
TRBJ1-1,TRBV6-1,-,-,CASSEAGGPTEAFF,TGTGCCAGCAGTGAAGCGGGGGGTCCCACTGAAGCTTTCTTT
TRBJ2-7,TRBV28,few,-,CASSSSVTYEQYF,TGTGCCAGCAGCTCTAGCGTAACCTACGAGCAGTACTTC
TRBJ1-1,TRBV5-4,-,-,CASSLARNTEAFF,TGTGCCAGCAGCTTGGCACGAAACACTGAAGCTTTCTTT
TRBJ2-7,TRBV6-6,-,-,CASSSSDSYEQYF,TGTGCCAGCAGTTCCAGCGACTCCTACGAGCAGTACTTC
TRBJ2-6,TRBV28,-,TRBD2,CASSSVGRGSYGANVLTF,TGTGCCAGCAGCTCGGTGGGGCGCGGGAGTTACGGGGCCAACGTCCTGACTTTC